These 15 T cell receptor beta chains came from one sample sequenced in a study of early T cells in non-severe SARS-CoV-2 infection. MiXCR, applied by TCRdb to the 5' RACE reads, yields one record per CDR3 protein. The sample has about 83,000 distinct CDR3 sequences, around 12% seen once; the top ten hold over 6%. Source material: whole blood. The source of these receptors is an adult who was a healthcare worker with PCR-confirmed SARS-CoV-2 infection or an uninfected control (not recorded which).

This clonotype has ten or more counts. The rearrangement joins TRBV7-8 to TRBJ2-4, with 7 nucleotides matching TRBD1. This CDR3 is built from 16 residues. Trimming at V came to 5 bases and at J to 0 bases, leaving 7 bases not matched to a gene. The germline gives CDR1 SGHVS, CDR2 FQNEAQ. CDR3 nucleotide sequence: TGTGCCAGCAGCCACCCGGGACAGCTAGCCAAAAACATTCAGTACTTC. Protein: CASSHPGQLAKNIQYF.

The V call is TRBV20-1, the J call TRBJ2-5; D gene uncertain. Germline CDR1 and CDR2: DFQATT and SNEGSKA (reference sequence). The CDR3 contains 13 residues. Trimming pared 6 bases from V and 3 bases from J, leaving 14 bases between. This CDR3 is CSADVGLKETQYF. For the CDR3, the DNA is TGCAGTGCCGATGTAGGGCTAAAAGAGACCCAGTACTTC.

The V gene is TRBV5-1, the J gene TRBJ2-3; maybe TRBD2 (6 bases). The CDR3 has 15 amino acids. The V gene lost 5 bases and the J gene lost 1 base, with 14 bases spanning the gap. Germline V gene lookup returns CDR1 SGHRS and CDR2 YFSETQ. CDR3 in amino acids: CASSGGLEGTDTQYF. DNA for the CDR3: TGCGCCAGCAGTGGAGGGTTGGAGGGCACAGATACGCAGTATTTT.

This clonotype has just a few counts. The genes are TRBV6-6 and TRBJ1-1, with no clear D. Trimming cost V 6 bases and J 10 bases, with 9 bases left between them. The CDR3 spans 10 residues. Germline V gene sequence: CDR1 MNHNY, CDR2 SVGAGI (reference sequence). The CDR3 loop reads CASSSLAAFF. CDR3 coding DNA: TGTGCCAGCAGCTCCCTCGCAGCTTTCTTT.

The chain joins TRBV29-1 to TRBJ2-3; tentatively, D is TRBD1 or TRBD2 (5 bases each). The CDR3 contains 14 residues. Germline CDR1 and CDR2: SQVTM and ANQGSEA. Trimming left V 6 bases short and J 3 bases short, with 16 bases between. Here the CDR3 DNA reads TGCAGCGTCTACATCCGGGACCCTACAGATACGCAGTATTTT. Protein product: CSVYIRDPTDTQYF.

This chain joins TRBV7-9 and TRBJ2-7, with D perhaps TRBD2 (5 bases). The CDR3 runs 14 residues. Germline V gene lookup returns CDR1 SEHNR and CDR2 FQNEAQ (reference sequence). Trimming pared 2 bases from V and 4 bases from J, leaving 12 bases between. CDR3 sequence reads: CASSLRGSVYEQYF. The CDR3 coding sequence is TGTGCCAGCAGCTTAAGAGGGAGTGTTTACGAGCAGTACTTC.

The chain is built from TRBV19 and TRBJ1-2; perhaps TRBD1 as D (5 bases). Germline lookup yields CDR1 LNHDA and CDR2 SQIVND (reference sequence). V was shortened by 3 bases and J by 2 bases, with 13 bases between the two germline ends. The CDR3 is made up of 15 amino acids. The CDR3 nucleotides read TGTGCCAGTAGTATCCGGTTGGGGCAGAACTATGGCTACACCTTC. This encodes CASSIRLGQNYGYTF. Looking up the rest from reference TRBV19 and TRBJ1-2 gives the full variable domain: DGGITQSPKYLFRKEGQNVTLSCEQNLNHDAMYWYRQDPGQGLRLIYYSQIVNDFQKGDIAEGYSVSREKKESFPLTVTSAQKNPTAFYLCASSIRLGQNYGYTFGSGTRLTVV.

This clonotype was picked up a small number of times. This chain links TRBV18 with TRBJ2-7; the match to TRBD1 covers 7 bases. The germline CDR1 and CDR2 sequences are KGHSH and LQKENI. This CDR3 has 13 residues. V lost 6 bases to trimming and J lost 4 bases; unmatched junction nucleotides: 6. CDR3 residues: CASSSGQVYEQYF. DNA of the CDR3: TGTGCCAGCTCGTCTGGACAGGTTTACGAGCAGTACTTC.

The sample holds a few counts of this clonotype. The CDR3 protein is CASSIGYTSTEAFF. The CDR3 region has the DNA TGTGCCAGTAGTATAGGGTACACGAGCACTGAAGCTTTCTTT. The chain is built from TRBV19 and TRBJ1-1, with D uncertain. V gave up 1 base and J gave up 4 bases, with 10 bases separating them. The CDR3 has 14 residues. Per the germline V gene, CDR1 is LNHDA and CDR2 is SQIVND (reference sequence).

The CDR3 DNA reads TGTGCCAGCAGCAACAGTAACCACGGACTAGCGGTTCGTGGGGATACGCAGTATTTT. Translating gives CASSNSNHGLAVRGDTQYF. The rearrangement joins TRBV5-6 to TRBJ2-3, with 10 bases that match TRBD2. The CDR3 runs 19 residues. Trimming cost V 4 bases and J 6 bases; bases outside gene matches: 20. Germline V gene data show CDR1 as SGHDT and CDR2 as YYEEEE.

This clonotype was counted ten times or more. This chain uses TRBV13 with TRBJ1-1; D possibly corresponds to TRBD1 (5 bases). Per the germline V gene, CDR1 is PRHDT and CDR2 is FYEKMQ (reference sequence). V lost 1 base to trimming and J lost 1 base, with 13 bases between them. The CDR3 runs 16 residues. In nucleotides, the CDR3 is TGTGCCAGCAGCTTAGAACCCGGGGCCCCGAACACTGAAGCTTTCTTT. Translating it yields CASSLEPGAPNTEAFF.

This clonotype was counted many times. This chain links TRBV5-6 with TRBJ1-3, with 8 bases lining up with TRBD1. Germline values: CDR1 SGHDT, CDR2 YYEEEE. The CDR3 totals 17 residues. The V gene end was trimmed by 0 bases and the J gene end by 0 bases; junction bases not matched to a gene: 5. This chain's CDR3 is CASSLGQGQFSGNTIYF. DNA of the CDR3: TGTGCCAGCAGCTTGGGACAGGGGCAATTCTCTGGAAACACCATATATTTT.

V and J are TRBV20-1 and TRBJ1-2, with 11 bases matching TRBD1. V was clipped by 6 bases and J by 3 bases; unmatched bases: 6. This CDR3 is 14 amino acids long. The germline CDR1 and CDR2 sequences are DFQATT and SNEGSKA (reference sequence). The CDR3 spells CSAPLGQGDYGYTF. The CDR3 nucleotides read TGCAGTGCGCCCCTGGGACAGGGGGACTATGGCTACACCTTC.

This rearrangement joins TRBV7-2 to TRBJ2-2; TRBD2 aligns across 11 bases. The CDR3 has 18 residues. Germline V gene lookup returns CDR1 SGHTA and CDR2 FQGNSA. Unmatched junction bases numbered 8, after V lost 5 bases and J lost 0 bases. The CDR3 here is CASSRPTSGSANTGELFF. The CDR3 bases are TGTGCCAGCAGCCGCCCAACTAGCGGGAGTGCGAACACCGGGGAGCTGTTTTTT.

The rearrangement joins TRBV5-1 to TRBJ2-2; D could derive from TRBD1 or TRBD2 (6 bases each). Germline V gives CDR1 SGHRS, CDR2 YFSETQ. This CDR3 is built from 15 residues. V lost 5 bases to trimming and J lost 0 bases, with 11 bases between them. CDR3 in amino acids: CASRAGHSNTGELFF. CDR3 coding DNA: TGCGCCAGCAGGGCGGGACACTCGAACACCGGGGAGCTGTTTTTT.